These 8 T cell receptor beta chains were all obtained from the same sample, sequenced in a study of T-cell reconstitution after alpha-beta-depleted transplantation in children. Unique molecular identifiers featured in how the TCRbeta library was prepared. TCRdb analysed the PCR reads with MiXCR anew, one entry per CDR3 protein. This table holds roughly 400,000 distinct CDR3 sequences, 43% found once. The sequences come from PBMCs, collected before TCRalphabeta/CD19-depleted stem cell transplant. The source of these receptors is a girl under 10 years old with aplastic anemia, due to receive a stem cell transplant.

CDR3 protein: CASSLQREQYF. DNA of the CDR3: TGTGCCAGCAGTTTGCAGAGGGAGCAGTACTTC. J is TRBJ2-7 and V is TRBV12-3 or TRBV12-4; no firm D call. This CDR3 has 11 amino acids. V was shortened by 3 bases and J by 7 bases, with 7 bases between the two germline ends.

Comment on this clonotype: A much larger clone is a single base away; this may be a read error. The V and J genes are TRBV11-3 and TRBJ2-1; TRBD2 aligns across 10 bases. Germline values: CDR1 SGHNT, CDR2 YENEEA. CDR3 length: 15 amino acids. The CDR3 DNA is TGTGCCAGCAGCGCGGGGACTAGCGCCTCGGATGAGCATTTCTTC. Protein product: CASSAGTSASDEHFF.

The V call is TRBV29-1, the J call TRBJ2-1; D may be TRBD2 (5 bases). The germline V gene has CDR1 SQVTM and CDR2 ANQGSEA. The CDR3 extends over 13 amino acids. Trimming stripped 0 bases from V and 7 bases from J, with 10 bases between. CDR3 in amino acids: CSVEDLWRNEQFF. The CDR3 DNA is TGCAGCGTTGAAGATCTGTGGAGGAATGAGCAGTTCTTC.

This clonotype was detected only a few times. The chain uses TRBV2 and TRBJ2-2, with 7 nucleotides matching TRBD1. V lost 7 bases and J lost 5; bases outside the gene matches: 7. The CDR3 is 14 amino acids. Germline V gives CDR1 SNHLY, CDR2 FYNNEI. In nucleotides, the CDR3 is TGTGCCAGCACCCGGACAGGCGGGACCGGGGAGCTGTTTTTT. Amino acid sequence: CASTRTGGTGELFF.

The table lists this clonotype with many counts. The V and J genes are TRBV5-6 and TRBJ2-3; 9 nucleotides match TRBD1. V lost 8 bases to trimming and J lost 2 bases; unmatched junction nucleotides: 9. Germline lookup yields CDR1 SGHDT and CDR2 YYEEEE. The length of the CDR3 is 15 residues. DNA for the CDR3: TGTGCCAGTTCCCGGGACAGGGATTTCACAGATACGCAGTATTTT. It encodes CASSRDRDFTDTQYF.

This clonotype has a count of ten or more. This sequence joins TRBV4-3 and TRBJ2-7, with D hard to call. CDR1 is LGHNA and CDR2 is YSLEER in the germline V gene. CDR3 size: 15 residues. V was clipped by 1 base and J by 0 bases, with 10 bases between them. The CDR3 loop reads CASSQGYSSSYEQYF. The CDR3 DNA reads TGCGCCAGCAGCCAAGGTTATTCCTCCTCCTACGAGCAGTACTTC.

V gene TRBV5-5 combines with J gene TRBJ2-1, with a possible D match to TRBD1 (5 bases). Trimming pared 3 bases from V and 8 bases from J, leaving 12 bases between. CDR1 is SGHKS and CDR2 is YYEKEE in the germline V gene (reference sequence). CDR3 length equals 13 residues. The CDR3 region is CASSSSQGDEQFF. DNA of the CDR3: TGTGCCAGCAGCTCCTCGCAGGGTGATGAGCAGTTCTTC.

This clonotype was recorded at least ten times. Germline and junction disagree at one end, which may indicate a read error. The gene calls are TRBV29-1 and TRBJ2-1, with a weak D call TRBD2 (6 bases). Germline-derived CDR1 and CDR2 are SQVTM and ANQGSEA. There are 14 residues in the CDR3. The CDR3 nucleotides read TGCAGCGGTGAGTCCGGGACCCGGGGGAGTGAGCAGTCCTTC. This encodes CSGESGTRGSEQSF.